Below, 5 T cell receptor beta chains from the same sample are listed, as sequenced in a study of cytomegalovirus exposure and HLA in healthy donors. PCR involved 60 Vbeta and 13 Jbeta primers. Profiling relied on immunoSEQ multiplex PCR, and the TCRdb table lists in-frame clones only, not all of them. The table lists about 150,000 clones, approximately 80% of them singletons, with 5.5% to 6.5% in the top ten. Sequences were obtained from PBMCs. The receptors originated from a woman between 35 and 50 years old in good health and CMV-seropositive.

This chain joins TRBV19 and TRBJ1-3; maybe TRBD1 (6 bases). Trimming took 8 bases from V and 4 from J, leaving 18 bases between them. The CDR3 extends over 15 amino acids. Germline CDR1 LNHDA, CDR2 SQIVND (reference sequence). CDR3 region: CASRAETGSGNTIYF. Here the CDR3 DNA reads TGTGCCAGTCGAGCGGAGACAGGTTCCGGAAACACCATATATTTT.

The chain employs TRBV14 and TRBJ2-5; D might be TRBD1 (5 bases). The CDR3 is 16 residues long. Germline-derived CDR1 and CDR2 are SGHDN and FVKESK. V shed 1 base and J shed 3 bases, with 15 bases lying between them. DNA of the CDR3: TGTGCCAGCAGCCAAGGTTCGACAGTGCAAAAAGAGACCCAGTACTTC. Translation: CASSQGSTVQKETQYF.

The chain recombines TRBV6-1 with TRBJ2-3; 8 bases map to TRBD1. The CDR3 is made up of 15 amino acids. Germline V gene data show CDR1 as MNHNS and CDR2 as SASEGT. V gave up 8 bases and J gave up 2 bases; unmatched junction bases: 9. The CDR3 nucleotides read TGTGCCAGCTGGCGGGGACAGGTGTCCACAGATACGCAGTATTTT. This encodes CASWRGQVSTDTQYF.

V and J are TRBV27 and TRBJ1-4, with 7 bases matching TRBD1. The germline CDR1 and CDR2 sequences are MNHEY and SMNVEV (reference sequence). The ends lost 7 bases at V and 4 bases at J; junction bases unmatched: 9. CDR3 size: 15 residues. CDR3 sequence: CASKIRDSGNEKLFF. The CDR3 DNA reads TGTGCCAGCAAGATCCGGGACAGTGGTAATGAAAAACTGTTTTTT.

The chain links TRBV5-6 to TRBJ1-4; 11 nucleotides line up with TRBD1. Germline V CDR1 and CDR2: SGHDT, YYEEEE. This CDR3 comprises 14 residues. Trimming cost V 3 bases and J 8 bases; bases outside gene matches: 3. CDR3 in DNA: TGTGCCAGCAGCTGGGGACAGGGGGGAGAAAAACTGTTTTTT. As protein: CASSWGQGGEKLFF.